The next 18 T cell receptor beta chains were all read from a single sample in a study of cytomegalovirus exposure and HLA in healthy donors. Sequencing was performed with immunoSEQ multiplex PCR; in TCRdb, only in-frame clones are kept and a portion is missing. The sample has 200,000 to 250,000 clones, approximately 80% seen once; the top ten hold over 13%. Sequencing input: PBMCs. The receptors come from a woman in her twenties or thirties in good health and CMV-seropositive.

This chain links TRBV29-1 with TRBJ1-2; no clear D gene. Looked up from germline, CDR1 is SQVTM and CDR2 is ANQGSEA. V was clipped by 4 bases and J by 3 bases, with 15 bases between them. This CDR3 contains 14 residues. This chain's CDR3 is CSVVGRAEDYGYTF. CDR3 DNA sequence: TGCAGCGTTGTAGGTAGGGCGGAAGACTATGGCTACACCTTC.

In nucleotides, the CDR3 is TGTGCCAGCAGTGACACTAGCGGGAGGGAGACCCAGTACTTC. It is translated as CASSDTSGRETQYF. This chain connects TRBV6-4 to TRBJ2-5; the match to TRBD2 covers 12 bases. Germline CDR1 and CDR2: MRHNA and SNTAGT. The CDR3 spans 14 residues. V shed 2 bases, J shed 5 bases, and the junction held 0 bases outside the gene matches.

The rearrangement joins TRBV10-1 to TRBJ1-1; D is ambiguous. The CDR3 length is 13 residues. V was shortened by 6 bases and J by 1 base, with 9 bases between the two germline ends. The germline CDR1 and CDR2 sequences are WNHNN and SYGVQD (reference sequence). DNA for the CDR3: TGCGCCAGCAGCCCTGGGTGGAACACTGAAGCTTTCTTT. Its protein is CASSPGWNTEAFF.

The rearrangement links TRBV5-1 to TRBJ1-1, with a weak D call TRBD1 (6 bases). Germline loops: CDR1 SGHRS, CDR2 YFSETQ. The CDR3 spans 14 residues. Trimming pared 1 base from V and 3 bases from J, leaving 10 bases between. CDR3 residues: CASSLTGTYTEAFF. The CDR3 region has the DNA TGCGCCAGCAGCTTGACAGGGACTTACACTGAAGCTTTCTTT.

In this sample, this clone turned up a few times. The gene calls are TRBV30 and TRBJ1-5; TRBD1 aligns across 7 bases. The CDR3 has 15 residues. Germline assignment: CDR1 GTSNPN and CDR2 SVGIG (reference sequence). The V and J ends lost 2 bases and 0 bases, in that order; junction bases with no gene match: 4. The CDR3 nucleotides read TGTGCCTGGAGTCCCGGGACAGCTAGCAATCAGCCCCAGCATTTT. It codes for CAWSPGTASNQPQHF.

This chain links TRBV6-1 with TRBJ1-2, with D tentatively TRBD1 (6 bases). There are 13 residues in the CDR3. In germline, CDR1 is MNHNS, CDR2 SASEGT. Trimming cost V 5 bases and J 3 bases, with 10 bases left between them. The chain's CDR3 is CASSRDTDYGYTF. CDR3 nucleotides: TGTGCCAGCAGTCGGGACACCGACTATGGCTACACCTTC.

This chain links TRBV9 with TRBJ1-2; D uncertain. Per germline, CDR1 SGDLS and CDR2 YYNGEE. The length of the CDR3 is 15 residues. V lost 3 bases to trimming and J lost 4 bases, with 16 bases between them. The CDR3 DNA sequence: TGTGCCAGCAGCGAGGAGGCGGAGGGAACCTATGGCTACACCTTC. Protein product: CASSEEAEGTYGYTF.

This chain connects TRBV27 to TRBJ2-1; the match to TRBD2 covers 7 bases. The V gene end was trimmed by 4 bases and the J gene end by 3 bases; junction bases not matched to a gene: 6. CDR3 size: 15 residues. Germline V lookup: CDR1 MNHEY, CDR2 SMNVEV (reference sequence). CDR3 sequence: CASSWTRPGYNEQFF. The CDR3 DNA follows: TGTGCCAGCAGTTGGACTAGACCCGGCTACAATGAGCAGTTCTTC.

This chain links TRBV4-3 with TRBJ2-3, with D unresolved. With 4 bases removed from V and 1 base from J, the gap between germline ends came to 9 bases. The CDR3 is 14 amino acids. CDR1 is LGHNA and CDR2 is YSLEER in the germline V gene. The CDR3 DNA follows: TGCGCCAGCAGCCCCGACGGACGCACAGATACGCAGTATTTT. It encodes CASSPDGRTDTQYF.

This sequence joins TRBV27 and TRBJ2-7; D uncertain. Germline CDR1 is MNHEY and CDR2 is SMNVEV (reference sequence). Between the trimmed V and J ends, which lost 5 bases and 3 bases, there was a span of 14 bases. The CDR3 length is 14 residues. The chain's CDR3 is CASSPLDLVYEQYF. The CDR3 nucleotides read TGTGCCAGCAGTCCGTTGGACCTGGTCTACGAGCAGTACTTC.

This rearrangement joins TRBV7-8 to TRBJ2-5; 8 nucleotides agree with TRBD1. Trimming cost V 4 bases and J 5 bases; bases outside gene matches: 12. CDR3 size: 16 residues. The germline V gene encodes CDR1 SGHVS and CDR2 FQNEAQ. The CDR3 DNA reads TGTGCCAGCAGCTCAGCGGACAGGGTAACTTTTGAGACCCAGTACTTC. It translates to CASSSADRVTFETQYF.

The chain carries TRBV5-1 and TRBJ2-3, with 7 positions matching TRBD2. Germline lookup yields CDR1 SGHRS and CDR2 YFSETQ. This CDR3 has 15 amino acids. Trimming removed 2 bases from V and 4 bases from J; junction bases left unmatched: 7. The CDR3 coding sequence is TGCGCCAGCAGCTTCGACGGGAGGAGTGCAGATACGCAGTATTTT. This codes for CASSFDGRSADTQYF.

Note on this clone: Other DNA sequences in this sample translate to the same CDR3. The V call is TRBV29-1, the J call TRBJ1-1; the match to TRBD1 covers 9 bases. V was clipped by 4 bases and J by 3 bases; unmatched bases: 0. Germline values: CDR1 SQVTM, CDR2 ANQGSEA. The CDR3 is made up of 12 amino acids. CDR3 DNA sequence: TGCAGCGTTGGGGACAGGGACACTGAAGCTTTCTTT. The encoded protein is CSVGDRDTEAFF.

The chain links TRBV29-1 to TRBJ2-7; 8 bases align to TRBD1. The V gene end was trimmed by 6 bases and the J gene end by 2 bases; junction bases not matched to a gene: 9. In germline, CDR1 is SQVTM, CDR2 ANQGSEA. CDR3 length: 14 amino acids. CDR3 sequence reads: CSVSGTGQTYEQYF. The CDR3 DNA sequence: TGCAGCGTCTCTGGGACAGGCCAAACCTACGAGCAGTACTTC.

The V call is TRBV19, the J call TRBJ1-2; 10 bases match TRBD1. V lost 2 bases, J lost 2 bases, and 2 bases stayed unmatched. Germline V gene data show CDR1 as LNHDA and CDR2 as SQIVND (reference sequence). The CDR3 is 15 amino acids. The CDR3 nucleotides read TGTGCCAGTAGTATATCGGACAGGGGGAACTATGGCTACACCTTC. Translation gives CASSISDRGNYGYTF.

The CDR3: CASSPGQADTEAFF. As DNA, the CDR3 is TGCGCCAGCAGCCCGGGACAGGCCGACACTGAAGCTTTCTTT. The chain couples TRBV5-1 to TRBJ1-1; 8 bases agree with TRBD1. Trimming removed 4 bases from V and 3 bases from J; junction bases left unmatched: 5. The germline V gene has CDR1 SGHRS and CDR2 YFSETQ. The CDR3 contains 14 residues. The whole variable domain, filled in from reference TRBV5-1 and TRBJ1-1, reads KAGVTQTPRYLIKTRGQQVTLSCSPISGHRSVSWYQQTPGQGLQFLFEYFSETQRNKGNFPGRFSGRQFSNSRSEMNVSTLELGDSALYLCASSPGQADTEAFFGQGTRLTVV.

The chain joins TRBV19 to TRBJ1-1; D is unclear. Germline V gene data show CDR1 as LNHDA and CDR2 as SQIVND (reference sequence). This CDR3 has 13 amino acids. V was pared by 3 bases and J by 1 base, with 6 bases between. The DNA for the CDR3 is TGTGCCAGTAGTATCGCGCCGAACACTGAAGCTTTCTTT. Encoded protein: CASSIAPNTEAFF.

This chain joins TRBV6-1 and TRBJ2-3, with D unclear. The CDR3 has 15 amino acids. Germline CDR1 and CDR2: MNHNS and SASEGT. Trimming shortened V by 6 bases and J by 0 bases, and 13 bases separated the two germline ends. The CDR3 DNA reads as TGTGCCAGCAGACCTCTAGTGGCCAGCACAGATACGCAGTATTTT. Its translation: CASRPLVASTDTQYF.